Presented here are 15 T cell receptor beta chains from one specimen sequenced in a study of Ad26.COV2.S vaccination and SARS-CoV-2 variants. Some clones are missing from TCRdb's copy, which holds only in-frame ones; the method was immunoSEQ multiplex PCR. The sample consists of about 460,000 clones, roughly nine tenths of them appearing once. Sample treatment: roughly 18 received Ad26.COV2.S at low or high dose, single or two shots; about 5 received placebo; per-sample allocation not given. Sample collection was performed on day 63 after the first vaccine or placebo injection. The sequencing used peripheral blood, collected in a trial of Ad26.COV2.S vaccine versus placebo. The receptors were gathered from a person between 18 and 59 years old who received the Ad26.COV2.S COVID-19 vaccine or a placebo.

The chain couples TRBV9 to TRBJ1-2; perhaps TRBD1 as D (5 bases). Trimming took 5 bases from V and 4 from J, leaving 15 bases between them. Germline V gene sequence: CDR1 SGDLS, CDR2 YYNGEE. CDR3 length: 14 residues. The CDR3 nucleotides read TGTGCCAGCAGTGGAGGGGACGGACGCTATGGCTACACCTTC. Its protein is CASSGGDGRYGYTF.

The CDR3 region is CASSQEGPYTIYF. CDR3 nucleotides: TGTGCCAGCAGCCAAGAGGGACCCTACACCATATATTTT. The chain joins TRBV3-1 (or the pseudogene TRBV3-2) to TRBJ1-3, with a possible D match to TRBD1 (5 bases). V lost 0 bases and J 8 bases, leaving 8 bases between the germline ends. The CDR3 covers 13 residues. From germline, CDR1 is LGHDT and CDR2 YNNKEL (reference sequence).

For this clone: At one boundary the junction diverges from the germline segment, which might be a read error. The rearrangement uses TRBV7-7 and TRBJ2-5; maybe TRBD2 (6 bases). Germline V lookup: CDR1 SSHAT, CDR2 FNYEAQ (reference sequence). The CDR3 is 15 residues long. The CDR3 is CASSLPGAGKETQYF. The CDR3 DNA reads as TGTGCTAGCAGCTTACCAGGTGCGGGGAAAGAGACCCAGTACTTC. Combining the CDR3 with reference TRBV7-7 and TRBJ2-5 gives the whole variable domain GAGVSQSPRYKVTKRGQDVTLRCDPISSHATLYWYQQALGQGPEFLTYFNYEAQPDKSGLPSDRFSAERPEGSISTLTIQRTEQRDSAMYRCASSLPGAGKETQYFGPGTRLLVL.

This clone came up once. The chain's CDR3 is CASSLASALSSYNEQFF. For the CDR3, the DNA is TGTGCCAGCAGCTTAGCTAGCGCTCTGAGCTCCTACAATGAGCAGTTCTTC. The rearrangement joins TRBV7-2 to TRBJ2-1; possible D gene TRBD2, 5 bases. Trimming pared 0 bases from V and 0 bases from J, leaving 12 bases between. This CDR3 has 17 residues. The V gene's germline CDR1 is SGHTA and CDR2 FQGNSA.

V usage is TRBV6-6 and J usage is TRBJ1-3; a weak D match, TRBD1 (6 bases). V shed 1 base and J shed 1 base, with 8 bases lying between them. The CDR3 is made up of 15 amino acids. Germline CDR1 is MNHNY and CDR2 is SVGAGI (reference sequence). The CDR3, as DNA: TGTGCCAGCAGTTACTTAGGGACATCTGGAAACACCATATATTTT. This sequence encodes CASSYLGTSGNTIYF.

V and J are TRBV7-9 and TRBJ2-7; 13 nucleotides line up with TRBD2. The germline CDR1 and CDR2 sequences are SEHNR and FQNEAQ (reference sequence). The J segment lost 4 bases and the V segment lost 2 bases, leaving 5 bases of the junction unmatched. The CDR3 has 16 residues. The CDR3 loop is CASSLTSGRASYEQYF. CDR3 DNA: TGTGCCAGCAGCTTAACTAGCGGGAGGGCCAGTTACGAGCAGTACTTC.

The CDR3 DNA follows: TGTGCCAGCAGCACGGACGGAGGAAACACCATATATTTT. Translation gives CASSTDGGNTIYF. The chain couples TRBV7-3 to TRBJ1-3; D remains unclear. The germline V gene has CDR1 SGHTA and CDR2 FQGTGA. V was pared by 5 bases and J by 4 bases, with 9 bases between. The CDR3 is 13 amino acids.

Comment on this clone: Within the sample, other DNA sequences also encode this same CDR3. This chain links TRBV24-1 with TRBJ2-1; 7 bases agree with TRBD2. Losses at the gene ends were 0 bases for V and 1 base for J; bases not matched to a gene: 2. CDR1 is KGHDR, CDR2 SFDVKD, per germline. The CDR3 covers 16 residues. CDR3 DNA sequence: TGTGCCACCAGTGATTTGCGCGGGAGTTCCTACAATGAGCAGTTCTTC. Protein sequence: CATSDLRGSSYNEQFF.

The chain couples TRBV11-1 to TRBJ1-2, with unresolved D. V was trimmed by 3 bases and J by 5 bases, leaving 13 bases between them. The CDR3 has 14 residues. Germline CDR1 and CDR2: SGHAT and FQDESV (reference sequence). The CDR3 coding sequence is TGTGCCAGCAGCTTGAACACGGCTCCGTATGGCTACACCTTC. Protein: CASSLNTAPYGYTF.

CDR3 in amino acids: CASSLDTGELFF. The CDR3 DNA sequence: TGTGCCAGCAGTTTAGACACCGGGGAGCTGTTTTTT. V and J are TRBV27 and TRBJ2-2; D is ambiguous. This CDR3 has 12 residues. Germline V CDR1 and CDR2: MNHEY, SMNVEV (reference sequence). V lost 2 bases to trimming and J lost 3 bases, with 1 base between them.

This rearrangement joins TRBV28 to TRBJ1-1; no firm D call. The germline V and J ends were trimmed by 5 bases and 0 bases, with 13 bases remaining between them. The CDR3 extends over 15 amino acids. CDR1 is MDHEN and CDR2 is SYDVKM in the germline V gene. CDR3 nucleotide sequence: TGTGCCAGCAGTCCCCGGCGGGCCATGAACACTGAAGCTTTCTTT. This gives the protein CASSPRRAMNTEAFF. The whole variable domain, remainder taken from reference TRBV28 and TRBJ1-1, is DVKVTQSSRYLVKRTGEKVFLECVQDMDHENMFWYRQDPGLGLRLIYFSYDVKMKEKGDIPEGYSVSREKKERFSLILESASTNQTSMYLCASSPRRAMNTEAFFGQGTRLTVV.

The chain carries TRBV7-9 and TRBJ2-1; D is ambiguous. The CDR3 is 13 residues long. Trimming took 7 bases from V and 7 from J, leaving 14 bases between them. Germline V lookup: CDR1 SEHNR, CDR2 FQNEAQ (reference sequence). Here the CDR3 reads CASTGPFRNEQFF. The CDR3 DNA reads TGTGCCAGCACCGGACCATTTAGGAATGAGCAGTTCTTC. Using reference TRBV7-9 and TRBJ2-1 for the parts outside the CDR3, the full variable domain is DTGVSQNPRHKITKRGQNVTFRCDPISEHNRLYWYRQTLGQGPEFLTYFQNEAQLEKSRLLSDRFSAERPKGSFSTLEIQRTEQGDSAMYLCASTGPFRNEQFFGPGTRLTVL.

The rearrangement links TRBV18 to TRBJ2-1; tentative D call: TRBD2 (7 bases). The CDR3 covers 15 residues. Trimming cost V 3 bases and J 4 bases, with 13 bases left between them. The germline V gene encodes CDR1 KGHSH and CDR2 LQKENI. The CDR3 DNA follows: TGTGCCAGCTCACCTACGGGGGGCCCATACAATGAGCAGTTCTTC. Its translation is CASSPTGGPYNEQFF. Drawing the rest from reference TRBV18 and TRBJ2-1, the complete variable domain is NAGVMQNPRHLVRRRGQEARLRCSPMKGHSHVYWYRQLPEEGLKFMVYLQKENIIDESGMPKERFSAEFPKEGPSILRIQQVVRGDSAAYFCASSPTGGPYNEQFFGPGTRLTVL.

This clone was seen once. The CDR3 bases are TGTGCCATCAGTGAGTCGATTTCAGCCGATCAGCCCCAGCATTTT. It codes for CAISESISADQPQHF. The gene calls are TRBV10-3 and TRBJ1-5; D unresolved. This CDR3 has 15 residues. Trimming shortened V by 0 bases and J by 5 bases, and 11 bases separated the two germline ends. Germline V gives CDR1 ENHRY, CDR2 SYGVKD.

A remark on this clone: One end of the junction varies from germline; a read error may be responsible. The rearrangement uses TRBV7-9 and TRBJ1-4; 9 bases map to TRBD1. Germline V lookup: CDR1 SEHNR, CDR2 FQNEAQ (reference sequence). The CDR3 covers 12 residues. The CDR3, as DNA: TGTGCCAGCAGCTTCACCGGGACAGGGATACTTTTT. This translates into CASSFTGTGILF.